A selection of T cell receptor beta chains follows, all from one sample in a study of T cell repertoires in cytomegalovirus infection. MiXCR was run by TCRdb on the reads, yielding one entry per CDR3 protein. The sample includes roughly 920,000 distinct CDR3 sequences, less than 35% seen only once; the top ten take around an eighth. Their antigens are not known. Sequences were derived from cultured CD8+ T cells from PBMCs, sampled from culture after CMV antigen stimulation. The receptors stem from a human donor in good health (CMV status not recorded). Some clones in this sample may be carry-over from other donors' samples. CDR3s leave out the opening cysteine and the closing phenylalanine or tryptophan.

>TRBJ1-6|TRBV7-1
ASSPLSGQNSPLH
>TRBJ2-1|TRBV7-9
AQGSSSYNEQF
>TRBJ2-3|TRBV27
ASSLPAGGPGTQY
>TRBJ1-1|TRBV12-5
ASGFAQPGQGDANTEAF
>TRBJ2-7|TRBV19
ASSNPGQSDEQY
>TRBJ1-5|TRBV5-6
ASSEYAGPNQPQH
>TRBJ1-2|TRBV19
ASRLGVAGYT
>TRBJ1-1|TRBV6-2/TRBV6-3
ASSYWDRGEAF
>TRBJ2-1|TRBV4-2
ASSQGGAMDEQF
>TRBJ1-6|TRBV5-1
ASSAQDRFGSPLH
>TRBJ1-6|TRBV19
ASSIGDSYSPLH
>TRBJ2-3|TRBV7-9
ASSKTLAGAFTDTQY
>TRBJ1-2|TRBV7-9
ASSLGAGEPSNYGYT
>TRBJ1-5|TRBV7-2
ASSFTGWVDQPQH
>TRBJ1-2|TRBV7-3
ASSLVGGQRDGYT
>TRBJ2-5|TRBV27
ASSRGPRGRSQETQY
>TRBJ2-7|TRBV19
ASSMRRDWGLEQY
>TRBJ2-1|TRBV29-1
SVVQGEGEQF
>TRBJ2-5|TRBV9
ASSVGGGERWGETQY
>TRBJ2-7|TRBV20-1
SARSPGALDEQY
>TRBJ2-2|TRBV24-1
ATDWGHTATGELF
>TRBJ2-7|TRBV7-6
ASSPRDNNYEQY
>TRBJ2-5|TRBV6-2/TRBV6-3
ASSYPPEELQEAQY
>TRBJ2-7|TRBV13
ASSPLGQRYEQY
>TRBJ2-1|TRBV11-2
ASSPRPGDPVAHNEQF
>TRBJ1-1|TRBV4-2
ASSQVQANTEAF
>TRBJ2-1|TRBV6-6
ASSYNLGALNLYNEQF
>TRBJ1-1|TRBV6-5
ASSYSADLNTEAF
>TRBJ2-1|TRBV10-3
AITSWGYNEQF
>TRBJ1-1|TRBV2
ASSEGVRWSGTEAF
>TRBJ2-3|TRBV11-2
ASSWMKDSLITDTQY